This T cell receptor (beta chain) was captured by sequencing in a study of cytotoxic CD8 clonotypes in ibrutinib-treated CLL. At the level of the study: Response samples followed a median 12 months of treatment, range 6 to 36.

Sequencing sought depths of 1 in 200,000 to 1 in 1 million T cells. Generated by immunoSEQ multiplex PCR, the TCRdb table keeps only in-frame clones and is missing some. The sample carries 200,000 or so clones, just under 80% recorded once. This clone was observed a handful of times. V was pared by 6 bases and J by 2 bases, with 14 bases between. This CDR3 has 14 amino acids. Germline CDR1 and CDR2: MNHEY and SMNVEV (reference sequence). This clonotype was sampled from a human donor with chronic lymphocytic leukemia. This material consisted of PBMCs, taken after 12 months of ibrutinib treatment. The V gene is TRBV27, the J gene TRBJ2-7, with D perhaps TRBD1 (5 bases). The DNA for the CDR3 is TGTGCCAGCAGAGAGGCAGGGCCTCCCTACGAGCAGTACTTC. This encodes CASREAGPPYEQYF.